These 5 T cell receptor beta chains were sequenced from one sample in a study of CD8+CD57+ T cells in acquired aplastic anemia. Template material for TCR beta VDJ and CDR3 profiling consisted of genomic DNA. TCRdb re-derived calls from the reads in MiXCR, one entry per CDR3 protein. This sample carries roughly 300,000 distinct CDR3 sequences, 45% to 65% of them seen once, and the ten largest clones take roughly 8%. The sequenced sample was sorted CD4+, CD8+, or CD8+CD57+ T cells (not recorded which) from PBMCs. The receptors stem from a human donor with severe aplastic anemia or a healthy control (not recorded which).

This clonotype was seen ten or more times. In nucleotides, the CDR3 is TGTGCCAGTAGTATACCCGGACAGGCTGGAAACACCATATATTTT. Translation gives CASSIPGQAGNTIYF. The chain has TRBV19 and TRBJ1-3, with 7 bases lining up with TRBD1. The CDR3 is 15 residues long. Germline loops: CDR1 LNHDA, CDR2 SQIVND (reference sequence). V lost 2 bases, J lost 2 bases, and 3 bases stayed unmatched.

Points on this clonotype: This may be a read error, as it is one base from a much larger clone. V usage is TRBV6-5 and J usage is TRBJ1-5; TRBD1 agrees at 7 bases. This CDR3 comprises 12 residues. V gave up 5 bases and J gave up 9 bases; unmatched junction bases: 4. Germline V gene sequence: CDR1 MNHEY, CDR2 SVGAGI. CDR3 nucleotides: TGTGCCAGCAGTGACAGGGAGGGGCCCCAGCATTTT. Encoded protein: CASSDREGPQHF.

The J gene is TRBJ1-1, the V gene TRBV24-1; TRBD1 matches 11 bases. This CDR3 has 14 amino acids. From germline, CDR1 is KGHDR and CDR2 SFDVKD. Losses at the gene ends were 7 bases for V and 3 bases for J; bases not matched to a gene: 3. CDR3 sequence: CATRGQGVDTEAFF. The DNA for the CDR3 is TGTGCCACCAGGGGACAGGGGGTGGACACTGAAGCTTTCTTT.

The chain links TRBV19 to TRBJ1-3; tentatively, D is TRBD1 (6 bases). Germline CDR1 LNHDA, CDR2 SQIVND (reference sequence). The CDR3 runs 16 residues. The V gene lost 6 bases and the J gene lost 0 bases, with 15 bases spanning the gap. The CDR3 DNA reads TGTGCCAGTAGCCGGACAGCTATCAGCTCTGGAAACACCATATATTTT. Translation gives CASSRTAISSGNTIYF.

With respect to this clonotype: An end of the junction differs from the germline gene, which may be a read error. The chain's CDR3 is CSAMHPSHEQYF. For the CDR3, the DNA is TGCAGCGCCATGCACCCCTCCCACGAGCAGTACTTC. This sequence joins TRBV29-1 and TRBJ2-7; D gene ambiguous. Germline CDR1 reads SQVTM; CDR2 reads ANQGSEA. This CDR3 contains 12 residues.